This TCR beta chain was profiled in a study of T cells in Graves' hyperthyroidism and ophthalmopathy. The CDR3 is 15 amino acids. After removal of 5 bases from V and 8 bases from J, the junction contained 9 bases not matched to a gene. Germline loops: CDR1 MNHEY, CDR2 SMNVEV (reference sequence). Study-wide findings and caveats: Most expanded thyroid clonotypes above 0.001 recurred in blood.

About 10 ml fresh peripheral blood yielded the PBMCs. For this clonotype: The target antigen is unknown.

The CDR3 regions of TCR beta were amplified from RNA transcripts. The TCR CDR3 first-round RT-PCR relied on the HTBI primer set. TCRdb ran MiXCR on the multiplex PCR reads and lists one entry per CDR3 protein. The sample contains some 530,000 distinct CDR3 sequences, roughly 23% of which appear only once. This TCR came from a woman in her 70s with Graves' ophthalmopathy. The chain carries TRBV27 and TRBJ2-1; 10 nucleotides align to TRBD1. Sequencing used blood. The DNA of the CDR3 is TGTGCCAGCAGTAGGAGACAGGGGGCATGGGATGAGCAGTTCTTC. This sequence encodes CASSRRQGAWDEQFF.